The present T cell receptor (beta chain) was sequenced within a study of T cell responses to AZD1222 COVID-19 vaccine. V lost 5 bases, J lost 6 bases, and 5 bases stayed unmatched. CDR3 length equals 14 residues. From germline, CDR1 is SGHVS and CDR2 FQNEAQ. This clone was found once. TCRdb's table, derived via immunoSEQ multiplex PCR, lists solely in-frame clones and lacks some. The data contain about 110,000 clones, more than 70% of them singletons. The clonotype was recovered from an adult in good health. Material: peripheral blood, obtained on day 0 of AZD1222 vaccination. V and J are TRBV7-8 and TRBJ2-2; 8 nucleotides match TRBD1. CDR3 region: CASSRGQGAGELFF. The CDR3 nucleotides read TGTGCCAGCAGCCGAGGACAGGGCGCCGGGGAGCTGTTTTTT.